This TCR beta chain was recorded in a study of human T cells and chemical hapten exposure. Study context: 2% DPC was applied to roughly 2 cm by roughly 2 cm of upper inner arm skin for sensitization. Application of 0.01% DPC to the upper back was done by patch test, with a reading at 6 days.

Original analysis: Sample-level TCR yields exhibited a median of around 90,000, with a range of about 20,000 to 700,000. Using its own MiXCR run on the RACE reads, TCRdb lists one record per CDR3 protein. None of the V and J calls come from the authors' own analysis; TCRdb made them. The data hold roughly 100,000 distinct CDR3 sequences, with about 12% observed a single time. Time point indicated: pre-sensitization, week 0. Indicated treatment: therapeutic diphenylcyclopropenone sensitization with weekly scalp DPC. Ahead of applying each patch test, blood was sampled. The sequenced sample was whole blood, obtained in connection with sensitization to the hapten diphenylcyclopropenone (DPC). The clonotype originates from a woman aged 50 to 65 with alopecia areata. Some clones in this sample may be carry-over from other donors' samples.

CDR3 sequence reads: CASSAGTTTYNEQFF. Here the CDR3 DNA reads TGTGCCAGCAGCGCCGGGACTACTACCTACAATGAGCAGTTCTTC. The genes are TRBV7-8 and TRBJ2-1, with 7 nucleotides matching TRBD2. Germline V lookup: CDR1 SGHVS, CDR2 FQNEAQ. V shed 5 bases, J shed 2 bases, and the junction held 6 bases outside the gene matches. The CDR3 runs to 15 residues.